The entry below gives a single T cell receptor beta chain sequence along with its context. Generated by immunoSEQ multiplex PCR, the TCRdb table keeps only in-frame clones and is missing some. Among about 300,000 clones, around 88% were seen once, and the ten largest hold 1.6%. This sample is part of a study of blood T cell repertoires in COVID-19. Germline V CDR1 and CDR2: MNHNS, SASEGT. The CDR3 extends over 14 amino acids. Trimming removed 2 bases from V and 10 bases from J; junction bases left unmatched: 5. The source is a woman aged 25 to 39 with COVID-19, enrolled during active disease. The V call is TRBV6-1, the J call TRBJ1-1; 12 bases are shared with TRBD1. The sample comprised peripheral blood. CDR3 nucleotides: TGTGCCAGCAGTGAAAGGGGACAGGGGGCCGTAGCTTTCTTT. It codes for CASSERGQGAVAFF.